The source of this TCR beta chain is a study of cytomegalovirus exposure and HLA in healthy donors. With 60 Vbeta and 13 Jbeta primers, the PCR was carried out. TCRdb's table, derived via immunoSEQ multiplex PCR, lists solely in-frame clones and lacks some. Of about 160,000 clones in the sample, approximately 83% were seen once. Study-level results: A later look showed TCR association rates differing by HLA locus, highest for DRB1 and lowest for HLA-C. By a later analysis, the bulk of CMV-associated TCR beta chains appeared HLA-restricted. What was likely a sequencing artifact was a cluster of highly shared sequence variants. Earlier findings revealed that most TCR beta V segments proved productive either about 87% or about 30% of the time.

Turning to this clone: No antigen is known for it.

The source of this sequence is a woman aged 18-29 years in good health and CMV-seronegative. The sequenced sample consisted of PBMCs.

The CDR3 spells CATSRDLAVSYEQYF. CDR3 DNA sequence: TGTGCCACCAGCAGAGATCTAGCGGTCTCCTACGAGCAGTACTTC. The chain joins TRBV15 to TRBJ2-7; the match to TRBD2 covers 7 bases. CDR3 length equals 15 residues. J lost 0 bases, V lost 0 bases, and 2 bases had no gene match. Looked up from germline, CDR1 is LNHNV and CDR2 is YYDKDF (reference sequence).